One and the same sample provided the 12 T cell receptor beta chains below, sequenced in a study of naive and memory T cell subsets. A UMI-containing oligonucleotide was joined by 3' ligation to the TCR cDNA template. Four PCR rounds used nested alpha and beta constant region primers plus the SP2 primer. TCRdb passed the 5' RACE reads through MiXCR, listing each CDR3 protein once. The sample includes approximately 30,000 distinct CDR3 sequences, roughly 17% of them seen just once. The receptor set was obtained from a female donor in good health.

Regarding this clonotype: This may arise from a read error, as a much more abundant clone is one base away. CDR3 DNA sequence: TGCACCGTAGAGGGACAGGGGACCGGATCCAACTATGGCGACACCTTC. Amino acid sequence: CTVEGQGTGSNYGDTF. The genes are TRBV29-1 and TRBJ1-2; 10 bases align to TRBD1. CDR3 size: 16 residues. Germline V CDR1 and CDR2: SQVTM, ANQGSEA. Filled out from reference TRBV29-1 and TRBJ1-2, the complete variable domain reads SAVISQKPSRDICQRGTSLTIQCQVDSQVTMMFWYRQQPGQSLTLIATANQGSEATYESGFVIDKFPISRPNLTFSTLTVSNMSPEDSSIYLCTVEGQGTGSNYGDTFGSGTRLTVV.

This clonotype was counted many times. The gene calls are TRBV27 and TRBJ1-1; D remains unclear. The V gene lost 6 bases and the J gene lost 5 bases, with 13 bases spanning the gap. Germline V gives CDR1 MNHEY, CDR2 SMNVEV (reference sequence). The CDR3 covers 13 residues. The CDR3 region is CASRILRQTEAFF. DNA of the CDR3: TGTGCCAGCAGAATACTACGTCAGACTGAAGCTTTCTTT.

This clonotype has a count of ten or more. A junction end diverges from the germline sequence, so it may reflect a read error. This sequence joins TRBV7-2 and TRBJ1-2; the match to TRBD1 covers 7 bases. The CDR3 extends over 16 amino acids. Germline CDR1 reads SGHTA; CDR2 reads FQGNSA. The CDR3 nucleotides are TGTGCCAGCAGCTCCACCGACCCTCGTCAGGGGGATGGCGACACCTTC. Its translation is CASSSTDPRQGDGDTF.

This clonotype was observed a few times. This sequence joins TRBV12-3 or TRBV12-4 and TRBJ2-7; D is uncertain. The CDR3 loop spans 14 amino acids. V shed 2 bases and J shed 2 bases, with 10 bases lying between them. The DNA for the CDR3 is TGTGCCAGCAGTTTATCGTCAGGCACCTACGAGCAGTACTTC. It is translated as CASSLSSGTYEQYF.

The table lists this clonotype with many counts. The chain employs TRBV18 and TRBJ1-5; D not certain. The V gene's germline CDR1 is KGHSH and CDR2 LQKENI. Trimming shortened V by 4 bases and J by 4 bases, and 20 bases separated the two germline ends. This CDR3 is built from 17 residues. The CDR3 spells CASSLPHLEGPNQPQHF. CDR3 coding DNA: TGTGCCAGCTCACTACCACATTTGGAGGGCCCAAATCAGCCCCAGCATTTT.

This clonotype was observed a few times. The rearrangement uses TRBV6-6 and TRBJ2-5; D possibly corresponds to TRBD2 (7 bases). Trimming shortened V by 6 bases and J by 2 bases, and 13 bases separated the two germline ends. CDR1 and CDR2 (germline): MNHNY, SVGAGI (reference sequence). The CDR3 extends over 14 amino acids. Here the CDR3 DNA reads TGTGCCAGCAGAGATAGGGGGGGGCAAGAGACCCAGTACTTC. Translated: CASRDRGGQETQYF.

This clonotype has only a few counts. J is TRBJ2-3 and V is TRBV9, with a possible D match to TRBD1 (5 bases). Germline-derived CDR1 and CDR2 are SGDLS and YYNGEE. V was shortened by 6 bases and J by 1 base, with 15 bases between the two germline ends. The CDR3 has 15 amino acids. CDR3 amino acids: CASTKGVAGTDTQYF. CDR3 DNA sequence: TGTGCCAGCACCAAAGGGGTGGCCGGCACAGATACGCAGTATTTT. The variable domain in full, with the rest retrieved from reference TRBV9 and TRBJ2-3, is DSGVTQTPKHLITATGQRVTLRCSPRSGDLSVYWYQQSLDQGLQFLIQYYNGEERAKGNILERFSAQQFPDLHSELNLSSLELGDSALYFCASTKGVAGTDTQYFGPGTRLTVL.

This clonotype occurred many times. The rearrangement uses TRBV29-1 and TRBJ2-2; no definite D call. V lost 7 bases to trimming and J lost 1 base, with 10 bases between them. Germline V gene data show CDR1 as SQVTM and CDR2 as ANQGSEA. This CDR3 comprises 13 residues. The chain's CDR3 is CSGRILNTGELFF. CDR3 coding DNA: TGCAGCGGACGGATCTTGAACACCGGGGAGCTGTTTTTT.

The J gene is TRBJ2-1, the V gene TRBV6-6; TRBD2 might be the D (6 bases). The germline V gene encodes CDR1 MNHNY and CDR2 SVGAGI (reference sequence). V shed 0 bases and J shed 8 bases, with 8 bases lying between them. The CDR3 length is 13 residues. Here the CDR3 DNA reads TGTGCCAGCAGTTACTCGACTAGACATGAGCAGTTCTTC. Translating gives CASSYSTRHEQFF.

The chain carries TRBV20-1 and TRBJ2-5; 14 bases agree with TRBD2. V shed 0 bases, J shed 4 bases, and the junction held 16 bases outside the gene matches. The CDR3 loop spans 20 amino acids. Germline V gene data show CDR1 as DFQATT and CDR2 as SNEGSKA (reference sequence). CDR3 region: CSARDWGLAGAPFRGETQYF. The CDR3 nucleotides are TGCAGTGCTAGAGATTGGGGACTAGCGGGGGCCCCCTTCAGGGGAGAGACCCAGTACTTC.

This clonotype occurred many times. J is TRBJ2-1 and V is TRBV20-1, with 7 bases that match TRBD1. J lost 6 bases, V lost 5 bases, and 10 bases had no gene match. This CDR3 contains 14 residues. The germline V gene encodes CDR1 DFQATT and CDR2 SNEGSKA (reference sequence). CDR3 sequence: CSAQTGTAINEQFF. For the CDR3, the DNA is TGCAGTGCTCAGACCGGGACAGCCATCAATGAGCAGTTCTTC.

Written as DNA, the CDR3 is TGTGCCAGCAGGGGCATAAGGGGATACACTGAAGCTTTCTTT. Protein sequence: CASRGIRGYTEAFF. The chain couples TRBV7-9 to TRBJ1-1; D may be TRBD1 (5 bases). Trimming took off 6 bases at V and 3 bases at J, with 14 bases between the two ends. The CDR3 length is 14 residues. Germline V gene data show CDR1 as SEHNR and CDR2 as FQNEAQ (reference sequence).